This T cell receptor beta chain was documented in a study of vaccination and CD4 T cells after COVID-19. Specified treatment: approximately 9-day PBMC culture with coronavirus spike peptide pools or control peptides (ViraFEST assay). This clonotype was seen more than once but under ten times. The target antigen is unknown. Study results and caveats: The study examined relatively few convalescent patients and included no early post-infection timepoints.

CDR3 length: 14 residues. The germline gives CDR1 SGHTA, CDR2 FQGNSA. J gave up 1 base and V 4 bases, and 3 bases lay outside the gene matches. Oncomine TCR Beta short-read sequencing was applied to DNA from cultured CD4+ T cells. TCRdb reprocessed the PCR reads with MiXCR, giving one entry per CDR3 protein. The repertoire holds approximately 12,000 distinct CDR3 sequences, with 65% as singletons. The sample in question was CD4+ T cells from blood, cultured in vitro, obtained before SARS-CoV-2 vaccination. The V call is TRBV7-2, the J call TRBJ1-1; 7 bases align to TRBD1. This TCR was sampled from a human donor who had recovered from COVID-19. This CDR3 is CASSSYRGNTEAFF. DNA for the CDR3: TGTGCCAGCAGCTCCTACAGGGGGAACACTGAAGCTTTCTTT. The full variable domain, rest sourced from reference TRBV7-2 and TRBJ1-1, is GAGVSQSPSNKVTEKGKDVELRCDPISGHTALYWYRQSLGQGLEFLIYFQGNSAPDKSGLPSDRFSAERTGGSVSTLTIQRTQQEDSAVYLCASSSYRGNTEAFFGQGTRLTVV.